This T cell receptor (beta chain) was identified in a study of cytomegalovirus exposure and HLA in healthy donors. Study results and caveats: Later work found most CMV-associated TCR beta chains apparently HLA-restricted.

To note about this clone: Its antigen is unidentified.

With V trimmed by 5 bases and J by 4 bases, 9 bases remained unmatched. Germline CDR1 reads SGHVS; CDR2 reads FQNEAQ. This CDR3 comprises 15 residues. PCR employed 60 Vbeta and 13 Jbeta primers. Here immunoSEQ multiplex PCR was the method, and the copy in TCRdb shows in-frame clones only, minus some. The sample includes roughly 100,000 clones. The chain joins TRBV7-8 to TRBJ2-7, with TRBD2 identical over 9 bases. The source is a man in his forties or fifties in good health and CMV-seronegative. The sample taken for sequencing was PBMCs. CDR3 region: CASSPLSGSRYEQYF. The CDR3 region has the DNA TGTGCCAGCAGCCCCCTTAGCGGGAGTAGGTACGAGCAGTACTTC.